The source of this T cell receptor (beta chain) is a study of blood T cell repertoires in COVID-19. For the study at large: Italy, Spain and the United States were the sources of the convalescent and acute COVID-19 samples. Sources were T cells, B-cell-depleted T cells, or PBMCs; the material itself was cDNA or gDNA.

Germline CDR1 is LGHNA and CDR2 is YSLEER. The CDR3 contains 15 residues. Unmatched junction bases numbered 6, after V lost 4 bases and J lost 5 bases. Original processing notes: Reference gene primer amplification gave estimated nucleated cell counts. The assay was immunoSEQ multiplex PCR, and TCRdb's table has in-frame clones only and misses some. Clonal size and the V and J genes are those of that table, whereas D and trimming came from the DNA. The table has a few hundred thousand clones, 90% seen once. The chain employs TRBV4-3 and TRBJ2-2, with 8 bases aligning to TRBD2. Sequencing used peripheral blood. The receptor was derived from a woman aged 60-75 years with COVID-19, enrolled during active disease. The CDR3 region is CASSLGGGGTGELFF. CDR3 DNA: TGCGCCAGCAGCCTGGGAGGCGGGGGGACCGGGGAGCTGTTTTTT.